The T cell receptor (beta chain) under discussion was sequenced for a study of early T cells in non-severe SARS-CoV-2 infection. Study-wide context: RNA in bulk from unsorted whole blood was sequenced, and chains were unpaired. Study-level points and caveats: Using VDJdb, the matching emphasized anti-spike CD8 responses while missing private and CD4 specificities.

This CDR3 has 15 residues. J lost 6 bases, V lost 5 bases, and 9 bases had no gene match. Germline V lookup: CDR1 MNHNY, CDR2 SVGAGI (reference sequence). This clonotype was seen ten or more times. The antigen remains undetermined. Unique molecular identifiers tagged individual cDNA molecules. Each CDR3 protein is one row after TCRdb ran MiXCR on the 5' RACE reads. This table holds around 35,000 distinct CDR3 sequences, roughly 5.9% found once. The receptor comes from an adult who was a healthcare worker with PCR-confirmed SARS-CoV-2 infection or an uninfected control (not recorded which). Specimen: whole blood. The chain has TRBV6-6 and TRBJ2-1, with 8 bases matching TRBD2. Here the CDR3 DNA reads TGTGCCAGCAGTATCGCGGGAGGTGGTGGCAATGAGCAGTTCTTC. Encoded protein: CASSIAGGGGNEQFF.